These 30 T cell receptor beta chains share one sample of origin, sequenced in a study of T-cell reconstitution after alpha-beta-depleted transplantation in children. During its preparation, the TCRbeta library received unique molecular identifiers. A single record per CDR3 protein comes from TCRdb applying MiXCR to the PCR reads. This sample has fewer than 550,000 distinct CDR3 sequences, with 11% found just once. The sequenced sample was PBMCs from the stem cell graft donor, obtained from the stem cell graft. Source of these receptors: a human donor who donated a stem cell graft to a child with acute myeloid leukemia.

V gene TRBV29-1 combines with J gene TRBJ2-1, with 12 bases fitting TRBD2. Trimming removed 6 bases from V and 1 base from J; junction bases left unmatched: 7. Per the germline V gene, CDR1 is SQVTM and CDR2 is ANQGSEA. CDR3 length equals 16 residues. For the CDR3, the DNA is TGCAGCGTGACGACTAGCGGGGGTCTATCCTACAATGAGCAGTTCTTC. The encoded protein is CSVTTSGGLSYNEQFF.

The chain carries TRBV7-2 and TRBJ2-5; D might be TRBD1 (5 bases). This CDR3 has 15 amino acids. Germline V gene data show CDR1 as SGHTA and CDR2 as FQGNSA. V was pared by 5 bases and J by 0 bases, with 13 bases between. The CDR3 loop reads CASSLSGAYQETQYF. The CDR3 bases are TGTGCCAGCAGCCTAAGTGGGGCGTACCAAGAGACCCAGTACTTC.

This clonotype was counted at least ten times. The chain recombines TRBV5-6 with TRBJ2-2; TRBD2 matches at 8 bases. The CDR3 is made up of 17 amino acids. V was clipped by 3 bases and J by 6 bases; unmatched bases: 13. The V gene's germline CDR1 is SGHDT and CDR2 YYEEEE. The CDR3 spells CASSSTKRGLGAGELFF. The DNA of the CDR3 is TGTGCCAGCAGCTCCACCAAGAGGGGACTAGGAGCCGGGGAGCTGTTTTTT.

The genes are TRBV12-3 or TRBV12-4 and TRBJ1-2; 8 bases line up with TRBD1. Trimming removed 3 bases from V and 6 bases from J; junction bases left unmatched: 3. CDR3 length: 13 residues. CDR3 nucleotides: TGTGCCAGCAGTTTTGGACAGGGACATGGCTACACCTTC. Translating gives CASSFGQGHGYTF.

The J gene is TRBJ2-4, the V gene TRBV5-1, with D perhaps TRBD2 (5 bases). V dropped 1 base and J dropped 8 bases, with 13 bases sitting between them. This CDR3 is 14 amino acids long. Germline V CDR1 and CDR2: SGHRS, YFSETQ. This CDR3 is CASSLHRGSDIQYF. Written as DNA, the CDR3 is TGCGCCAGCAGCTTGCATCGGGGATCAGACATTCAGTACTTC.

V gene TRBV5-1 combines with J gene TRBJ2-3; 10 bases agree with TRBD1. The CDR3 is 15 residues long. Trimming cost V 2 bases and J 6 bases; bases outside gene matches: 6. The V gene's germline CDR1 is SGHRS and CDR2 YFSETQ. Here the CDR3 DNA reads TGCGCCAGCAGCTTAGGCGGACAGGGGGTGGATACGCAGTATTTT. As protein: CASSLGGQGVDTQYF. Supplemented by reference TRBV5-1 and TRBJ2-3, the full variable domain reads KAGVTQTPRYLIKTRGQQVTLSCSPISGHRSVSWYQQTPGQGLQFLFEYFSETQRNKGNFPGRFSGRQFSNSRSEMNVSTLELGDSALYLCASSLGGQGVDTQYFGPGTRLTVL.

The gene calls are TRBV6-1 and TRBJ2-6; D is tentatively TRBD1 or TRBD2 (5 bases each). The CDR3 sequence is 15 residues long. V lost 7 bases, J lost 2 bases, and 12 bases lay in between. Germline lookup yields CDR1 MNHNS and CDR2 SASEGT. CDR3 protein: CASKGSWAGANVLTF. The CDR3 nucleotides are TGTGCCAGCAAGGGGAGCTGGGCTGGGGCCAACGTCCTGACTTTC.

The chain has TRBV6-5 and TRBJ1-3; D unclear. V dropped 2 bases and J dropped 0 bases, with 17 bases sitting between them. This CDR3 is built from 18 residues. Germline V lookup: CDR1 MNHEY, CDR2 SVGAGI. CDR3 sequence: CASSYESPKTDSGNTIYF. CDR3 in DNA: TGTGCCAGCAGTTACGAATCCCCCAAAACCGACTCTGGAAACACCATATATTTT.

This clonotype was observed a handful of times. For the CDR3, the DNA is TGTGCCAGCAGCTTAGGAGCGTTTGAAGCTTTCTTT. Amino acids: CASSLGAFEAFF. The chain combines TRBV7-9 with TRBJ1-1; no clear D. This CDR3 contains 12 residues. CDR1 is SEHNR, CDR2 FQNEAQ, per germline (reference sequence). Trimming stripped 1 base from V and 7 bases from J, with 7 bases between.

V gene TRBV4-1 combines with J gene TRBJ2-1; 13 nucleotides line up with TRBD2. V lost 1 base and J lost 2; bases outside the gene matches: 8. The V gene's germline CDR1 is MGHRA and CDR2 YSYEKL. This CDR3 region has 19 residues. The CDR3 DNA sequence: TGCGCCAGCAGCCAAGGGTCACTAGCGGGAGGGCCTGCCTACAATGAGCAGTTCTTC. Protein sequence: CASSQGSLAGGPAYNEQFF.

A few counts support this clonotype. V is TRBV20-1 and J is TRBJ2-5, with 14 bases lining up with TRBD2. V trimming: 5 bases; J trimming: 4 bases; junction bases outside the gene matches: 6. Germline CDR1 reads DFQATT; CDR2 reads SNEGSKA (reference sequence). This CDR3 is 15 amino acids long. The CDR3 is CSAGGTSGRGETQYF. As DNA, the CDR3 is TGCAGTGCTGGTGGGACTAGCGGGAGAGGAGAGACCCAGTACTTC.

The gene calls are TRBV4-1 and TRBJ1-6; the D is unclear. CDR1 MGHRA and CDR2 YSYEKL come from the germline V gene. The length of the CDR3 is 16 residues. V lost 6 bases, J lost 3 bases, and 15 bases lay in between. CDR3 sequence (DNA): TGCGCCAGCAGACAAACCACTCTGGGCTATAATTCACCCCTCCACTTT. It specifies CASRQTTLGYNSPLHF.

This clonotype was seen only a few times. V and J are TRBV12-3 or TRBV12-4 and TRBJ2-1, with no clear D. V gave up 6 bases and J gave up 11 bases, with 17 bases separating them. The CDR3 sequence is 13 residues long. The CDR3 DNA follows: TGTGCCAGCAGCCCCCCCTCCCAGCAGAAGCAGTTCTTC. As protein: CASSPPSQQKQFF.

This clonotype has only a few counts. The chain recombines TRBV5-1 with TRBJ2-1; no clear D gene. Germline-derived CDR1 and CDR2 are SGHRS and YFSETQ. The ends were cut back, 4 bases at V and 0 bases at J, with 14 bases in the middle. The CDR3 contains 16 residues. The CDR3 loop reads CASSQLLSSSYNEQFF. CDR3 DNA sequence: TGCGCCAGCAGCCAGCTTTTGTCGAGCTCCTACAATGAGCAGTTCTTC. Supplemented by reference TRBV5-1 and TRBJ2-1, the full variable domain reads KAGVTQTPRYLIKTRGQQVTLSCSPISGHRSVSWYQQTPGQGLQFLFEYFSETQRNKGNFPGRFSGRQFSNSRSEMNVSTLELGDSALYLCASSQLLSSSYNEQFFGPGTRLTVL.

This chain joins TRBV29-1 and TRBJ2-7; possibly TRBD1 or TRBD2 for D (5 bases each). V was clipped by 5 bases and J by 2 bases, with 13 bases between them. The CDR3 is 13 residues long. Germline assignment: CDR1 SQVTM and CDR2 ANQGSEA. The CDR3: CSVTRDPPYEQYF. In DNA, the CDR3 is TGCAGCGTTACCCGGGACCCTCCCTACGAGCAGTACTTC.

This clonotype has more than one count but fewer than ten. CDR3 DNA sequence: TGCAGTGCTAGAGATTCAGGGGAGCCAAAACTGTTTTTT. Its translation: CSARDSGEPKLFF. This chain joins TRBV20-1 and TRBJ1-4, with D perhaps matching TRBD1 (6 bases). The V end was cut by 0 bases, the J end by 10 bases, with 12 bases between. The length of the CDR3 is 13 residues. CDR1 and CDR2 from the germline V gene are DFQATT and SNEGSKA (reference sequence).

Many counts were recorded for this clonotype. The rearrangement links TRBV20-1 to TRBJ1-5, with 9 bases lining up with TRBD1. The V gene's germline CDR1 is DFQATT and CDR2 SNEGSKA (reference sequence). The V segment lost 5 bases and the J segment 1 base; nucleotides outside the gene matches: 3. This CDR3 comprises 14 residues. CDR3 protein: CSAGTGTSNQPQHF. The CDR3 region has the DNA TGCAGTGCTGGGACAGGGACCAGCAATCAGCCCCAGCATTTT.

This clonotype came up once. V and J are TRBV3-1 and TRBJ2-5; D is unresolved. The CDR3 runs to 15 residues. Trimming removed 11 bases from V and 3 bases from J, with 22 bases in between. Looked up from germline, CDR1 is LGHDT and CDR2 is YNNKEL (reference sequence). The chain's CDR3 is CACSQGRAREETQYF. The CDR3 bases are TGTGCCTGCTCCCAAGGTCGGGCAAGAGAAGAGACCCAGTACTTC.

This clonotype was seen a few times. V is TRBV7-2 and J is TRBJ1-2; 7 bases map to TRBD1. Per germline, CDR1 SGHTA and CDR2 FQGNSA. V dropped 2 bases and J dropped 3; count of bases not matched to a gene: 9. The length of the CDR3 is 16 residues. In DNA form, the CDR3 reads TGTGCCAGCAGCTTACCTCGTCCAGGGGGGGACTATGGCTACACCTTC. Encoded protein: CASSLPRPGGDYGYTF. Using reference TRBV7-2 and TRBJ1-2 for the parts outside the CDR3, the full variable domain is GAGVSQSPSNKVTEKGKDVELRCDPISGHTALYWYRQSLGQGLEFLIYFQGNSAPDKSGLPSDRFSAERTGGSVSTLTIQRTQQEDSAVYLCASSLPRPGGDYGYTFGSGTRLTVV.

There are a few counts of this clonotype. The chain carries TRBV11-2 and TRBJ2-3; D is ambiguous. The CDR3 runs 12 residues. Trimming removed 3 bases at V and 4 bases at J, with 5 bases between. The germline CDR1 and CDR2 sequences are SGHAT and FQNNGV. In DNA form, the CDR3 reads TGTGCCAGCAGCTTCGTGCCAGATACGCAGTATTTT. Its translation is CASSFVPDTQYF.

This clonotype has just a few counts. The chain combines TRBV20-1 with TRBJ2-7; 9 nucleotides line up with TRBD2. Trimming cost V 5 bases and J 5 bases; bases outside gene matches: 10. The CDR3 covers 14 residues. Germline lookup yields CDR1 DFQATT and CDR2 SNEGSKA (reference sequence). CDR3 sequence: CSAPLAGLDNEQYF. The DNA for the CDR3 is TGCAGTGCTCCTCTAGCGGGGTTAGATAACGAGCAGTACTTC.

In this sample, this clonotype turned up a few times. The chain joins TRBV7-2 to TRBJ2-7; D unresolved. Germline V CDR1 and CDR2: SGHTA, FQGNSA. Trimming cost V 5 bases and J 6 bases, with 20 bases left between them. The CDR3 spans 15 residues. CDR3: CASSPALHPDSEQYF. CDR3 bases: TGTGCCAGCAGCCCCGCGCTACACCCAGATTCCGAGCAGTACTTC.

This clonotype was seen a few times. The chain is built from TRBV20-1 and TRBJ1-1; D is possibly TRBD1 (5 bases). The CDR3 sequence is 13 residues long. Germline V gene sequence: CDR1 DFQATT, CDR2 SNEGSKA (reference sequence). Between the trimmed V and J ends, which lost 4 bases and 0 bases, there was a span of 9 bases. For the CDR3, the DNA is TGCAGTGCTAAGACAGCGATGAACACTGAAGCTTTCTTT. Translated: CSAKTAMNTEAFF.

This clonotype was seen only a few times. V gene TRBV20-1 combines with J gene TRBJ2-1; D possibly corresponds to TRBD1 (6 bases). V was cut by 6 bases and J by 7 bases, with 16 bases left in between. The CDR3 loop spans 13 amino acids. CDR1 and CDR2 (germline): DFQATT, SNEGSKA (reference sequence). The CDR3 bases are TGCAGTGCCCGGCCGGGACATGGGAATGAGCAGTTCTTC. This sequence encodes CSARPGHGNEQFF.

This clonotype was found a few times. This sequence joins TRBV5-5 and TRBJ2-2; D remains ambiguous. The V end was cut by 4 bases, the J end by 0 bases, with 16 bases between. Germline V lookup: CDR1 SGHKS, CDR2 YYEKEE (reference sequence). The CDR3 has 17 residues. Written as DNA, the CDR3 is TGTGCCAGCAGCCCCATGGTGGGAAGAGCGAACACCGGGGAGCTGTTTTTT. This codes for CASSPMVGRANTGELFF.

This clonotype has just a few counts. V gene TRBV29-1 combines with J gene TRBJ1-1; tentatively, D is TRBD1 (5 bases). The germline gives CDR1 SQVTM, CDR2 ANQGSEA. The CDR3 length is 14 residues. Trimming removed 4 bases at V and 3 bases at J, with 15 bases between. The CDR3 DNA is TGCAGCGTTGGTGTTTCAGGGTATGACACTGAAGCTTTCTTT. Its translation: CSVGVSGYDTEAFF.

This clonotype was counted ten times or more. V and J are TRBV4-1 and TRBJ2-4; unclear D gene. The CDR3 is made up of 16 amino acids. Germline V lookup: CDR1 MGHRA, CDR2 YSYEKL. V shed 1 base and J shed 0 bases, with 10 bases lying between them. The CDR3 loop is CASSQGRIIAKNIQYF. The CDR3 DNA reads as TGCGCCAGCAGCCAAGGCAGGATCATAGCCAAAAACATTCAGTACTTC.

The chain has TRBV5-6 and TRBJ2-5; D is unresolved. V was cut by 1 base and J by 5 bases, with 12 bases left in between. Germline CDR1 is SGHDT and CDR2 is YYEEEE. This CDR3 is built from 14 residues. The CDR3 bases are TGTGCCAGCAGCTTGTTTTTTCAAGGGGAGACCCAGTACTTC. Its translation is CASSLFFQGETQYF.

This clonotype has only one observation. V gene TRBV7-6 combines with J gene TRBJ2-4; maybe TRBD2 (7 bases). From germline, CDR1 is SGHVS and CDR2 FNYEAQ. V was cut by 1 base and J by 7 bases, with 14 bases left in between. The CDR3 has 15 residues. CDR3 in amino acids: CASSLGGGARNIQYF. The CDR3 DNA sequence: TGTGCCAGCAGCTTAGGGGGGGGGGCTCGGAACATTCAGTACTTC.

This clonotype was counted a few times. The chain has TRBV20-1 and TRBJ2-4; no definite D call. The germline V gene has CDR1 DFQATT and CDR2 SNEGSKA (reference sequence). The CDR3 runs 15 residues. Trimming left V 2 bases short and J 0 bases short, with 11 bases between. Here the CDR3 DNA reads TGCAGTGCTAGACACGGAAACTTAGCCAAAAACATTCAGTACTTC. Its protein is CSARHGNLAKNIQYF.